Listed here are 28 T cell receptor beta chains from one sample, sequenced in a study of regulatory T cells in long-lasting Graves disease (dated by TCRdb to about 2021). The meaning of the sample's time point label: newly diagnosed GD, antithyroid drugs for less than 3 months. RNA was extracted from PBMCs in TRIzol for both TCR sequencing and RNA sequencing. Library preparation employed multiplex PCR. The run used an Illumina HiSeq 4000. To build TCR beta libraries, CDR3 regions were amplified by Arm-PCR using iRepertoire HTBI primers. The public reads were run again by TCRdb, first through fastp at Q25 and then through MiXCR, and only productive beta chains were kept. All rows with the same CDR3 protein become a single entry with the most common DNA and genes. A total of about 430,000 distinct CDR3 sequences appear in this sample, roughly 15% of them only once. 7.8% of the sample belongs to the ten largest clones.

These sequences were also reported in another study, on T cells in Graves' hyperthyroidism and ophthalmopathy.

Source: peripheral blood mononuclear cells (PBMCs), taken at new diagnosis, from a patient treated with antithyroid drugs. Receptor source: a woman aged 40 to 50 with Graves disease. Donor details come from another sample of the same person, matched by shared clones.

This clonotype was counted ten times or more. The rearrangement joins TRBV10-3 to TRBJ2-1; 9 bases are shared with TRBD2. CDR1 and CDR2 from the germline V gene are ENHRY and SYGVKD. The CDR3 extends over 17 amino acids. J was trimmed by 4 bases and V by 5 bases; bases with no gene match: 12. In nucleotides, the CDR3 is TGTGCCATCAGTAACAGCGGGAGGTTCACCCAGTACAATGAGCAGTTCTTC. Protein: CAISNSGRFTQYNEQFF.

There are a few counts of this clonotype. V and J are TRBV6-1 and TRBJ1-1; possible D gene TRBD1, 5 bases. This CDR3 spans 15 amino acids. Germline V CDR1 and CDR2: MNHNS, SASEGT. Deletions cut 7 bases from V and 3 bases from J, with 18 bases between. The CDR3 reads CASTPPGGLDTEAFF. CDR3 in DNA: TGTGCCAGCACTCCCCCGGGGGGATTGGACACTGAAGCTTTCTTT.

This clonotype was recorded many times. The chain carries TRBV11-2 and TRBJ2-7; 10 bases agree with TRBD2. This CDR3 spans 17 amino acids. Germline-derived CDR1 and CDR2 are SGHAT and FQNNGV. V dropped 0 bases and J dropped 1; count of bases not matched to a gene: 6. The CDR3 reads CASSLDRLAGRSYEQYF. The DNA of the CDR3 is TGTGCCAGCAGCTTAGATAGACTAGCGGGCCGATCCTACGAGCAGTACTTC.

The CDR3 loop reads CASSNPGQYYGYTF. Written as DNA, the CDR3 is TGTGCCAGCAGTAACCCAGGACAGTACTATGGCTACACCTTC. The chain recombines TRBV6-1 with TRBJ1-2; the D gene is possibly TRBD1 (6 bases). Trimming pared 5 bases from V and 3 bases from J, leaving 13 bases between. Germline assignment: CDR1 MNHNS and CDR2 SASEGT. This CDR3 contains 14 residues.

V is TRBV19 and J is TRBJ2-3; 8 nucleotides match TRBD2. CDR3 length equals 16 residues. Trimming took 3 bases from V and 3 from J; bases not matched to a gene: 8. From germline, CDR1 is LNHDA and CDR2 SQIVND (reference sequence). The CDR3 DNA sequence: TGTGCCAGTAGTATGCGACCGGGACTAGAAACAGATACGCAGTATTTT. Protein sequence: CASSMRPGLETDTQYF.

V and J are TRBV19 and TRBJ2-5; possible D gene TRBD2, 6 bases. Germline-derived CDR1 and CDR2 are LNHDA and SQIVND (reference sequence). The CDR3 contains 17 residues. Trimming cost V 1 base and J 4 bases, with 19 bases left between them. CDR3 sequence (DNA): TGTGCCAGTAGTATAGCCCTGGGACTCCCCCTGGGAGAGACCCAGTACTTC. It encodes CASSIALGLPLGETQYF.

The chain has TRBV20-1 and TRBJ2-7; 8 nucleotides line up with TRBD2. The trim removed 2 bases at V and 2 bases at J, leaving 5 bases unmatched. Per the germline V gene, CDR1 is DFQATT and CDR2 is SNEGSKA (reference sequence). This CDR3 has 14 amino acids. The CDR3 sequence: CSARFAGGPYEQYF. In nucleotides, the CDR3 is TGCAGTGCTAGATTCGCGGGAGGCCCCTACGAGCAGTACTTC.

V gene TRBV28 combines with J gene TRBJ1-2; TRBD1 agrees at 7 bases. The CDR3 contains 15 residues. J was trimmed by 4 bases and V by 1 base; bases with no gene match: 6. Germline V CDR1 and CDR2: MDHEN, SYDVKM. The CDR3 DNA reads as TGTGCCAGCAGTTTATCCTCGACAGGGAGCTATGGCTACACCTTC. This sequence encodes CASSLSSTGSYGYTF.

Remarks on this clonotype: Its ends do not fully match the called genes, so a read error is possible. This chain uses TRBV30 with TRBJ1-3; TRBD1 matches at 7 bases. Germline lookup yields CDR1 GTSNPN and CDR2 SVGIG (reference sequence). CDR3 length: 14 amino acids. In nucleotides, the CDR3 is TGTGCCTGGAGCCCAGGGACAGCTGGGAACACCATATATTTT. Translation: CAWSPGTAGNTIYF.

Comment on this clonotype: This may stem from a read error, because a much larger clone lies one nucleotide away. The chain links TRBV12-3 or TRBV12-4 to TRBJ2-2; no reliable D call. The CDR3 is made up of 14 amino acids. Trimming cost V 5 bases and J 4 bases, with 11 bases left between them. The CDR3 coding sequence is TGTGCCAGCAGTATATTCGCGTCCACCGGGGAGCTGTTTTTT. This translates into CASSIFASTGELFF.

This clonotype has at least ten counts. The rearrangement uses TRBV11-3 and TRBJ2-1; TRBD2 is a possible D gene (5 bases). This CDR3 has 14 amino acids. Germline V gives CDR1 SGHNT, CDR2 YENEEA. Trimming pared 7 bases from V and 0 bases from J, leaving 10 bases between. In DNA, the CDR3 is TGTGCCAGCAACCCTGGGAGCTCCTACAATGAGCAGTTCTTC. It yields the protein CASNPGSSYNEQFF.

This clonotype was seen many times. V is TRBV5-1 and J is TRBJ2-1, with 9 bases identical to TRBD2. The CDR3 extends over 16 amino acids. The germline V gene encodes CDR1 SGHRS and CDR2 YFSETQ. V dropped 0 bases and J dropped 9; count of bases not matched to a gene: 10. CDR3 nucleotides: TGCGCCAGCAGCTTGGCAAGCGCGGGAGGGCCTGTTGAGCAGTTCTTC. It translates to CASSLASAGGPVEQFF. The full variable domain, rest sourced from reference TRBV5-1 and TRBJ2-1, is KAGVTQTPRYLIKTRGQQVTLSCSPISGHRSVSWYQQTPGQGLQFLFEYFSETQRNKGNFPGRFSGRQFSNSRSEMNVSTLELGDSALYLCASSLASAGGPVEQFFGPGTRLTVL.

This clonotype has only a few counts. This rearrangement joins TRBV7-9 to TRBJ2-5; possibly TRBD1 for D (6 bases). V lost 5 bases and J lost 2, with 12 bases in between. CDR3 size: 14 residues. Germline lookup yields CDR1 SEHNR and CDR2 FQNEAQ (reference sequence). In DNA form, the CDR3 reads TGTGCCAGCAGCACAGGGCCGACGCAAGAGACCCAGTACTTC. This codes for CASSTGPTQETQYF.

In its sample, this clonotype was seen many times. The chain links TRBV28 to TRBJ2-3; 7 bases align to TRBD2. Germline V lookup: CDR1 MDHEN, CDR2 SYDVKM. Losses at the gene ends were 3 bases for V and 2 bases for J; bases not matched to a gene: 8. The CDR3 consists of 16 residues. DNA for the CDR3: TGTGCCAGCAGTTTGGAGGCGGGAGTGTTCACAGATACGCAGTATTTT. It is translated as CASSLEAGVFTDTQYF.

This clonotype showed up many times. The CDR3 DNA reads as TGTGCCAGCAGCCTCTTTGGGAATAGCGGGACTTACAATGAGCAGTTCTTC. Translated, it gives CASSLFGNSGTYNEQFF. V usage is TRBV11-2 and J usage is TRBJ2-1; 8 bases fit TRBD2. J was trimmed by 4 bases and V by 5 bases; bases with no gene match: 13. The CDR3 runs 17 residues. Germline lookup yields CDR1 SGHAT and CDR2 FQNNGV.

This clonotype was recorded at least ten times. Because it lacks the conserved phenylalanine or tryptophan at the end, this CDR3 is likely a read error. No DNA is shown, since the ends of the CDR3 on it are uncertain; the CDR3 is the one TCRdb lists. The V gene is TRBV25-1, the J gene TRBJ1-6. Germline assignment: CDR1 MGHDK and CDR2 SYGVNS. The CDR3 has 11 residues if both end residues are counted. The CDR3 protein is CASSELTVISV.

V is TRBV5-8 and J is TRBJ2-2, with 11 bases fitting TRBD2. Per germline, CDR1 SGHTS and CDR2 YDEGEE. V trimming: 2 bases; J trimming: 5 bases; junction bases outside the gene matches: 8. This CDR3 has 17 amino acids. The DNA for the CDR3 is TGTGCCAGCAGCTTTCAACTAGCGGGAGTAAGAACCGGGGAGCTGTTTTTT. This encodes CASSFQLAGVRTGELFF.

The CDR3 loop is CASSGAVGAGRETQYF. The CDR3 DNA sequence: TGTGCCAGCAGTGGGGCGGTTGGGGCCGGTCGAGAGACCCAGTACTTC. J is TRBJ2-5 and V is TRBV2; possible D gene TRBD1, 5 bases. The V gene's germline CDR1 is SNHLY and CDR2 FYNNEI. V was cut by 4 bases and J by 4 bases, with 19 bases left in between. The CDR3 covers 16 residues.

This clonotype appeared many times. The CDR3 coding sequence is TGTGCCAGCAGGGAACTAGGGACATTGGAGCAGTTCTTC. Its translation is CASRELGTLEQFF. This chain links TRBV6-1 with TRBJ2-1, with D perhaps TRBD1 (6 bases). V lost 6 bases and J lost 10, with 16 bases in between. This CDR3 is 13 amino acids long. CDR1 is MNHNS, CDR2 SASEGT, per germline.

This clonotype was counted a few times. The chain carries TRBV10-1 and TRBJ2-3, with 14 bases identical to TRBD2. The CDR3 has 20 residues. J gave up 3 bases and V 0 bases, and 11 bases lay outside the gene matches. Germline lookup yields CDR1 WNHNN and CDR2 SYGVQD (reference sequence). DNA for the CDR3: TGCGCCAGCAGTGAGTCGAATCCGACTAGCGGGAGGGGATGGACAGATACGCAGTATTTT. This encodes CASSESNPTSGRGWTDTQYF.

CDR3 coding DNA: TGTGCCAGCAGCCAAGCAAGGGTACTAGTCGACAGGGGGTATGGCTACACCTTC. Translated, it gives CASSQARVLVDRGYGYTF. The chain links TRBV3-1 to TRBJ1-2; 9 positions agree with TRBD1. The CDR3 runs to 18 residues. Germline CDR1 is LGHDT and CDR2 is YNNKEL (reference sequence). J gave up 5 bases and V 1 base, and 14 bases lay outside the gene matches.

V gene TRBV10-1 combines with J gene TRBJ2-1, with TRBD2 matching 13 bases. The CDR3 totals 17 residues. Trimming removed 5 bases from V and 1 base from J; junction bases left unmatched: 5. Germline-derived CDR1 and CDR2 are WNHNN and SYGVQD (reference sequence). DNA for the CDR3: TGCGCCAGCAGTCAAGGACTAGCGGGAGTATCCTACAATGAGCAGTTCTTC. This encodes CASSQGLAGVSYNEQFF.

The chain is built from TRBV10-3 and TRBJ1-5; a weak D match, TRBD1 (5 bases). The CDR3 runs 13 residues. Trimming removed 4 bases from V and 11 bases from J, with 15 bases in between. CDR1 is ENHRY and CDR2 is SYGVKD in the germline V gene. The CDR3 region has the DNA TGTGCCATCAGTGGAGACAGCTCATCAGCCCAGCATTTT. Its protein product is CAISGDSSSAQHF.

The V and J genes are TRBV11-2 and TRBJ2-3; 9 nucleotides match TRBD2. Germline CDR1 reads SGHAT; CDR2 reads FQNNGV. Trimming took 0 bases from V and 4 from J; bases not matched to a gene: 5. CDR3 length equals 16 residues. CDR3 sequence reads: CASSLDLAGDADTQYF. CDR3 DNA sequence: TGTGCCAGCAGCTTAGATTTAGCGGGAGATGCAGATACGCAGTATTTT.

This clonotype has more than one count but fewer than ten. Since a much larger clone is just one base distant, this may be a read error. The genes are TRBV27 and TRBJ1-5, with no clear D. The V and J ends lost 11 bases and 7 bases respectively, with 15 bases between them. Germline V lookup: CDR1 MNHEY, CDR2 SMNVEV (reference sequence). The length of the CDR3 is 12 residues. CDR3 residues: CACKTGGQPQHF. CDR3 DNA: TGTGCCTGCAAGACTGGCGGGCAGCCCCAGCATTTT.

On this clonotype itself: The junction departs from the called germline gene at one end, perhaps through a read error. V is TRBV6-4 and J is TRBJ2-7; 7 nucleotides align to TRBD2. The CDR3 covers 11 residues. Germline V gene lookup returns CDR1 MRHNA and CDR2 SNTAGT. CDR3 residues: CASSRDYEQCF. For the CDR3, the DNA is TGTGCCAGCTCCCGGGACTACGAGCAGTGCTTC.

In this sample, this clonotype turned up many times. The CDR3 DNA is TGTGCCAGCAGTCCCGACGGAAACTATGGCTACACCTTC. The encoded protein is CASSPDGNYGYTF. The chain carries TRBV28 and TRBJ1-2; no clear D gene. V was trimmed by 5 bases and J by 2 bases, leaving 9 bases between them. The V gene's germline CDR1 is MDHEN and CDR2 SYDVKM. The CDR3 contains 13 residues.

In this sample, this clonotype turned up many times. V usage is TRBV12-3 or TRBV12-4 and J usage is TRBJ2-3; D unclear. The J call may be mistaken, given a closer DNA end match to TRBJ2-5. The CDR3 length is 12 residues. The CDR3 coding sequence is TGTGCCAGCAGTTTTACCGGCTCAACCCAGTACTTC. It encodes CASSFTGSTQYF.